The T cell receptor beta chain under discussion was sequenced for a study of control samples from healthy donors and cancer patients. Only in-frame clones appear in the TCRdb table, and some are missing; sequencing was by immunoSEQ multiplex PCR. The sample lists under 70,000 clones; 90% were seen once. The sequencing sample was made of PBMCs. The TCR originated in a woman in her forties or fifties with colorectal cancer.

CDR3 nucleotide sequence: TGTGCCAGCAGCGGACGGACAGCGGGCAGCGATGAGCAGTTCTTC. It specifies CASSGRTAGSDEQFF. The chain couples TRBV7-9 to TRBJ2-1; tentatively, D is TRBD1 or TRBD2 (6 bases each). Germline-derived CDR1 and CDR2 are SEHNR and FQNEAQ (reference sequence). The CDR3 sequence is 15 residues long. V was shortened by 5 bases and J by 8 bases, with 19 bases between the two germline ends.